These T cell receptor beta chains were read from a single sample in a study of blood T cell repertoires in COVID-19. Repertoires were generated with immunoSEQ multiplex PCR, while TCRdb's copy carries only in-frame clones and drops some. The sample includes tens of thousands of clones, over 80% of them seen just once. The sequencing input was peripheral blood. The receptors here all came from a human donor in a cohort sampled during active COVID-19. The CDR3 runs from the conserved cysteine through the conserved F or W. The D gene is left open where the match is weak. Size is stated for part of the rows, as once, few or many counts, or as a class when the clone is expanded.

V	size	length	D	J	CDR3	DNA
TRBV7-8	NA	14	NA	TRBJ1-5	CASSRELGNQPQHF	TGTGCCAGCAGCCGGGAGTTGGGCAATCAGCCCCAGCATTTT
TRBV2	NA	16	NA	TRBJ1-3	CASSEGGRSSGNTIYF	TGTGCCAGCAGTGAAGGGGGGAGGAGCTCTGGAAACACTATATATTTT
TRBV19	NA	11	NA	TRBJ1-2	CASRQLYGYTF	TGTGCCAGCAGACAGCTCTATGGCTACACCTTC
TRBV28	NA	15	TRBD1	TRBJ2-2	CASSFYQGATGELFF	TGTGCCAGCAGTTTCTACCAGGGGGCCACCGGGGAGCTGTTTTTT
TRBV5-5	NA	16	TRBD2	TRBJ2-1	CASSPVVASGFNEQFF	TGTGCCAGCAGCCCCGTTGTGGCTAGCGGGTTCAATGAGCAGTTCTTC
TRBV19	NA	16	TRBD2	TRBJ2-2	CASSMWTVGGTGELFF	TGTGCCAGTAGTATGTGGACCGTGGGAGGGACCGGGGAGCTGTTTTTT
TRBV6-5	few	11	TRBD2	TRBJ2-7	CATTGGAEQYF	TGTGCCACCACGGGGGGTGCCGAGCAGTACTTC
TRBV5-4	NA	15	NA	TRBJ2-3	CASSWGVGNADTQYF	TGTGCCAGCAGCTGGGGGGTGGGAAATGCAGATACGCAGTATTTT
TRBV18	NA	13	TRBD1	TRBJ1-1	CASSPSGTGGAFF	TGTGCCAGCTCACCCTCCGGGACAGGGGGAGCTTTCTTT
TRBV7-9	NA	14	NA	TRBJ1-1	CASQTGSVNTEAFF	TGTGCCAGCCAAACAGGGTCCGTCAACACTGAAGCTTTCTTT
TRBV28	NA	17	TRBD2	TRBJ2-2	CASSFSGLAVNTGELFF	TGTGCCAGCAGTTTTTCTGGGCTAGCGGTGAACACCGGGGAGCTGTTTTTT
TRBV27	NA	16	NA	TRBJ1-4	CASSPTAGLPYEKLFF	TGTGCCAGCAGCCCAACAGCAGGGTTGCCCTATGAAAAACTGTTTTTT
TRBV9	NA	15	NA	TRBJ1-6	CASSVGGRHNSPLHF	TGTGCCAGCAGCGTAGGGGGGCGGCATAATTCACCCCTCCACTTT
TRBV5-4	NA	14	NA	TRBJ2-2	CASSLWTPPRELFF	TGTGCCAGCAGCTTGTGGACACCGCCACGGGAGCTGTTTTTT
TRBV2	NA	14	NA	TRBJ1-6	CASRRRDVNSPPHF	TGTGCCAGCAGGAGGAGGGACGTGAATTCACCCCCCCACTTT
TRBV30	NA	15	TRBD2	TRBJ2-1	CAWTNGLAGNDEQFF	TGTGCCTGGACTAACGGACTAGCGGGAAACGATGAGCAGTTCTTC
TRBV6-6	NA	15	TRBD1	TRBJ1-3	CASSLDRDPGNTIYF	TGTGCCAGCAGCTTGGACAGGGACCCTGGAAACACCATATATTTT
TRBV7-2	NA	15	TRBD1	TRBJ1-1	CASSLGTGANTEAFF	TGTGCCAGCAGCTTAGGGACAGGGGCGAACACTGAAGCTTTCTTT
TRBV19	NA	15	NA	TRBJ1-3	CASRKRGGSGNTIYF	TGTGCCAGTAGGAAGAGGGGGGGATCTGGAAACACCATATATTTT
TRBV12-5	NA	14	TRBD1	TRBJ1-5	CASGPGQLNQPQHF	TGTGCTAGTGGGCCGGGACAGCTTAATCAGCCCCAGCATTTT
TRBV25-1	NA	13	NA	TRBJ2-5	CASGLQDKETQYF	TGTGCCAGCGGTCTACAGGATAAAGAGACCCAGTACTTC
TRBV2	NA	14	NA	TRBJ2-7	CASMLTDLAYEQYF	TGTGCCAGCATGTTGACAGATCTAGCCTACGAGCAGTACTTC
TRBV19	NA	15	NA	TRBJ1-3	CASSLPGRSGNTIYF	TGTGCCAGTTCACTGCCTGGGCGCTCTGGAAACACCATATATTTT
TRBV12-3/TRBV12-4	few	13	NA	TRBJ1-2	CASGRGEKYGYTF	TGTGCCAGCGGTCGGGGGGAGAAGTACGGCTACACCTTC
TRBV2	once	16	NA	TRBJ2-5	CASSEELGLGGETQYF	TGTGCCAGCAGTGAAGAGCTGGGACTCGGCGGAGAGACCCAGTACTTC
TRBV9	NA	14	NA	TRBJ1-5	CASSALQGDQPQHF	TGTGCCAGCAGCGCATTACAAGGGGATCAGCCCCAGCATTTT
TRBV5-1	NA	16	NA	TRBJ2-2	CASSPGVSVETGELFF	TGCGCCAGCAGCCCCGGGGTTAGCGTAGAAACCGGGGAGCTGTTTTTT
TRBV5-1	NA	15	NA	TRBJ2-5	CASSKEISHQETQYF	TGCGCCAGCAGCAAAGAGATTAGTCACCAAGAGACCCAGTACTTC
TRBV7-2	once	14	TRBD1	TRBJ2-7	CASSPLAGGYEQYF	TGTGCCAGCAGCCCGCTGGCAGGGGGCTACGAGCAGTACTTC
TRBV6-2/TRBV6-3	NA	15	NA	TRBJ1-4	CASSYDGGKREKLFF	TGTGCCAGCAGTTACGACGGGGGGAAACGGGAAAAACTGTTTTTT
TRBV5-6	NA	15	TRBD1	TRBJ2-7	CALLGTGEGAYEQYF	TGTGCCCTCTTAGGGACAGGGGAGGGAGCCTACGAGCAGTACTTC
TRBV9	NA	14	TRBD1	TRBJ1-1	CASSALTGGTEAFF	TGTGCCAGCAGCGCCCTTACAGGGGGTACTGAAGCTTTCTTT
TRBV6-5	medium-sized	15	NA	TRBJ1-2	CASSYGVQGLHGYTF	TGTGCCAGCAGTTACGGGGTACAGGGTCTCCATGGCTACACCTTC
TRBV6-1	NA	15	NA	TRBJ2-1	CASSEVAESPGEQFF	TGTGCCAGCAGTGAGGTTGCCGAGAGTCCCGGTGAGCAGTTCTTC
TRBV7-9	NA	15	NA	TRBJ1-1	CASSPTTGMNTEAFF	TGTGCCAGCAGCCCCACGACAGGTATGAACACTGAAGCTTTCTTT
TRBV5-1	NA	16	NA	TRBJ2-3	CASSLGWDWRTDTQYF	TGCGCCAGCAGCTTGGGTTGGGACTGGCGGACAGATACGCAGTATTTT
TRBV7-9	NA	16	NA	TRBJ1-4	CASSLAGRALNEKLFF	TGTGCCAGCAGCTTAGCTGGGAGGGCCCTAAATGAAAAACTGTTTTTT
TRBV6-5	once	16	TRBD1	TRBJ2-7	CASSYYRDRGLHEQYF	TGTGCCAGCAGTTATTACCGGGACAGGGGCCTCCACGAGCAGTACTTC
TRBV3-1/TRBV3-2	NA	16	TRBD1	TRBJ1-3	CASSSGQGARGNTIYF	TGTGCCAGCAGCTCTGGCCAGGGGGCGAGGGGAAACACCATATATTTT
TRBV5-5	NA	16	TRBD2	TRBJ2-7	CASSLEVSGRVGEQYF	TGTGCCAGCAGCTTGGAAGTGAGCGGGAGGGTTGGGGAGCAGTACTTC